This passage covers 29 T cell receptor beta chains from one sample sequenced in a study of human T cells and chemical hapten exposure. The time point here: pre-sensitization, week 0. Treatment meaning: therapeutic diphenylcyclopropenone sensitization with weekly scalp DPC. MiXCR was run by TCRdb on the RACE reads, yielding one entry per CDR3 protein. Of 85,000 to 130,000 distinct CDR3 sequences in the sample, around 12% were seen once. This specimen consisted of whole blood, obtained in connection with sensitization to the hapten diphenylcyclopropenone (DPC). Receptors originate from a woman aged 45-60 years with alopecia areata. Some clones in this sample may be carry-over from other donors' samples.

In this sample, this clonotype turned up many times. The chain combines TRBV2 with TRBJ2-3; 11 bases are a match to TRBD2. Germline trimming cut 6 bases from V and 2 bases from J; bases unmatched to any gene: 16. In germline, CDR1 is SNHLY, CDR2 FYNNEI. CDR3 length: 19 amino acids. CDR3 sequence reads: CASRGASGGTTLLTDTQYF. In nucleotides, the CDR3 is TGTGCCAGCAGAGGGGCTAGCGGGGGGACCACCCTTCTCACAGATACGCAGTATTTT.

Many counts were recorded for this clonotype. CDR3 nucleotide sequence: TGTGCCAGCAGCCCGCCCGCGGGGCGCGGCAAAGAGACCCAGTACTTC. Translated, it gives CASSPPAGRGKETQYF. The chain couples TRBV7-6 to TRBJ2-5; weak D call: TRBD2 (6 bases). V lost 5 bases and J 3 bases, leaving 19 bases between the germline ends. The V gene's germline CDR1 is SGHVS and CDR2 FNYEAQ. The CDR3 is 16 residues long.

The rearrangement links TRBV10-3 to TRBJ1-2; D may be TRBD1 (5 bases). Germline V CDR1 and CDR2: ENHRY, SYGVKD. Trimming cost V 6 bases and J 2 bases, with 13 bases left between them. This CDR3 has 14 residues. The CDR3 region is CAIRGSRDNYGYTF. The CDR3 DNA sequence: TGTGCCATCAGGGGTTCCCGGGACAACTATGGCTACACCTTC.

This clonotype was counted between two and nine times. The chain carries TRBV24-1 and TRBJ2-3; D possibly corresponds to TRBD2 (7 bases). V lost 7 bases, J lost 5 bases, and 15 bases lay in between. Germline V gene data show CDR1 as KGHDR and CDR2 as SFDVKD. The CDR3 spans 14 residues. CDR3 region: CATSGLGGRDTQYF. Written as DNA, the CDR3 is TGTGCCACCAGCGGACTAGGGGGTAGAGATACGCAGTATTTT.

In the case of this clonotype: Compared with germline, one end of the junction differs, possibly owing to a read error. The rearrangement links TRBV11-2 to TRBJ2-7; 9 bases line up with TRBD2. This CDR3 has 14 residues. Germline lookup yields CDR1 SGHAT and CDR2 FQNNGV. CDR3 DNA sequence: TGTGCCAGCAGATTAGCGGGAGTAGGAAACGAGCAGTACTTC. Its protein is CASRLAGVGNEQYF.

This clonotype was picked up many times. The rearrangement joins TRBV20-1 to TRBJ2-4; the match to TRBD1 covers 7 bases. This CDR3 comprises 14 residues. Germline V gene data show CDR1 as DFQATT and CDR2 as SNEGSKA (reference sequence). V dropped 7 bases and J dropped 0; count of bases not matched to a gene: 6. CDR3 nucleotide sequence: TGCAGTGAAGGGGACAGACTAGCCAAAAACATTCAGTACTTC. This sequence encodes CSEGDRLAKNIQYF.

This sequence joins TRBV5-5 and TRBJ2-5, with TRBD2 identical over 11 bases. The germline CDR1 and CDR2 sequences are SGHKS and YYEKEE (reference sequence). V trimming: 4 bases; J trimming: 0 bases; junction bases outside the gene matches: 2. This CDR3 contains 15 residues. The CDR3 region has the DNA TGTGCCAGCAGCCTACTAGCGGGGGACCAAGAGACCCAGTACTTC. It encodes CASSLLAGDQETQYF.

This clonotype was seen a few times. The chain employs TRBV5-1 and TRBJ2-1, with TRBD1 matching over 9 bases. V lost 4 bases and J lost 8; bases outside the gene matches: 13. CDR3 length: 16 residues. Germline-derived CDR1 and CDR2 are SGHRS and YFSETQ. CDR3 protein: CASSPTSGTGLYEQFF. The CDR3 DNA is TGCGCCAGCAGCCCCACATCCGGGACAGGGTTGTATGAGCAGTTCTTC.

This clonotype was picked up many times. The chain has TRBV29-1 and TRBJ2-7, with a weak D call TRBD1 (7 bases). Germline lookup yields CDR1 SQVTM and CDR2 ANQGSEA. The CDR3 has 15 residues. The V gene lost 6 bases and the J gene lost 6 bases, with 24 bases spanning the gap. The CDR3 protein is CSVAAQGGSFSEQYF. The CDR3 bases are TGCAGCGTCGCGGCGCAGGGGGGAAGCTTTTCCGAGCAGTACTTC.

This clonotype was found a few times. CDR3 sequence (DNA): TGTGCCAGCAGTAACCGGTACGAGCAGTACTTC. Protein product: CASSNRYEQYF. The chain uses TRBV6-1 and TRBJ2-7, with D unclear. The germline V and J ends were trimmed by 5 bases and 4 bases, with 6 bases remaining between them. Germline values: CDR1 MNHNS, CDR2 SASEGT. The CDR3 loop spans 11 amino acids.

This chain uses TRBV2 with TRBJ2-3, with 12 positions matching TRBD2. With V trimmed by 7 bases and J by 8 bases, 16 bases remained unmatched. The CDR3 runs to 17 residues. Germline V CDR1 and CDR2: SNHLY, FYNNEI. The CDR3 region is CASTLTATSGGRGTQYF. The CDR3 bases are TGTGCCAGCACCCTAACTGCGACTAGCGGGGGAAGGGGTACGCAGTATTTT.

This clonotype was picked up many times. The CDR3 coding sequence is TGTGCCAGCAGCTCCCGGACTCGGAATGAGCAGTTCTTC. It is translated as CASSSRTRNEQFF. The chain has TRBV11-3 and TRBJ2-1, with D possibly matching TRBD2 (5 bases). V gave up 4 bases and J gave up 7 bases, with 11 bases separating them. Germline loops: CDR1 SGHNT, CDR2 YENEEA. This CDR3 is 13 amino acids long.

This clonotype has a count of ten or more. V usage is TRBV20-1 and J usage is TRBJ1-2, with 7 bases identical to TRBD1. V lost 3 bases and J lost 4; bases outside the gene matches: 5. The CDR3 runs to 13 residues. Germline loops: CDR1 DFQATT, CDR2 SNEGSKA (reference sequence). The CDR3 DNA sequence: TGCAGTGCTAGTTGGGGACAGACCTATGGCTACACCTTC. This encodes CSASWGQTYGYTF.

This clonotype was detected only once. V gene TRBV6-2 or TRBV6-3 combines with J gene TRBJ2-3, with TRBD2 as a possible D gene (6 bases). This CDR3 has 20 residues. CDR1 is MNHEY, CDR2 SVGEGT, per germline. Trimming removed 6 bases at V and 1 base at J, with 29 bases between. The CDR3 nucleotides read TGTGCCAGCAGAGGCCGTCCAGAGGGCGGGGATCCGGTGGGCACAGATACGCAGTATTTT. This gives the protein CASRGRPEGGDPVGTDTQYF.

This clonotype was seen a handful of times. The J gene is TRBJ2-2, the V gene TRBV21-1; TRBD1, the D gene given by the table, was not confirmed from the DNA. TRBV21-1 counts as a pseudogene. The CDR3 has 18 residues. CDR3 sequence: CASSKLTKGDRSTGELFF. The CDR3 nucleotides read TGTGCCAGCAGCAAACTGACGAAAGGGGACAGAAGCACCGGGGAGCTGTTTTTT.

This clonotype was picked up many times. The rearrangement uses TRBV12-3 or TRBV12-4 and TRBJ2-7; D unclear. The CDR3 is made up of 12 amino acids. The V end was cut by 4 bases, the J end by 3 bases, with 7 bases between. The CDR3 protein is CASSWAIYEQYF. The CDR3 coding sequence is TGTGCCAGCAGTTGGGCCATCTACGAGCAGTACTTC.

This chain joins TRBV14 and TRBJ1-2, with 7 bases aligning to TRBD1. The CDR3 is 13 amino acids. V shed 1 base and J 9 bases; nucleotides not matched to a gene: 5. Germline V gene data show CDR1 as SGHDN and CDR2 as FVKESK. The CDR3 sequence is CASSQGGQPRYTF. Here the CDR3 DNA reads TGTGCCAGCAGCCAAGGGGGACAGCCGCGCTACACCTTC.

This clonotype was counted only a few times. The rearrangement uses TRBV7-2 and TRBJ2-7, with D perhaps matching TRBD2 (5 bases). Germline V lookup: CDR1 SGHTA, CDR2 FQGNSA. V lost 5 bases to trimming and J lost 3 bases, with 8 bases between them. This CDR3 is built from 12 residues. The CDR3 is CASSGRDYEQYF. In DNA form, the CDR3 reads TGTGCCAGCAGCGGCCGGGACTACGAGCAGTACTTC.

This clonotype was detected many times. J is TRBJ2-2 and V is TRBV19; 9 bases match TRBD2. Trimming removed 3 bases from V and 3 bases from J; junction bases left unmatched: 5. The V gene's germline CDR1 is LNHDA and CDR2 SQIVND (reference sequence). The CDR3 consists of 16 residues. CDR3 coding DNA: TGTGCCAGTAGTATGGGTAGCGGGAGATACACCGGGGAGCTGTTTTTT. Protein: CASSMGSGRYTGELFF.

A few counts support this clonotype. The chain recombines TRBV7-2 with TRBJ1-5, with 8 bases identical to TRBD1. This CDR3 is 14 amino acids long. With V trimmed by 4 bases and J by 9 bases, 8 bases remained unmatched. Germline V gene lookup returns CDR1 SGHTA and CDR2 FQGNSA. The CDR3 protein is CASSSGTGVGPQHF. The CDR3 DNA reads as TGTGCCAGCAGCTCCGGGACAGGCGTCGGGCCCCAGCATTTT.

This clonotype was found a few times. The genes are TRBV20-1 and TRBJ2-3; D not resolved. The CDR3 has 17 amino acids. Deletions cut 3 bases from V and 2 bases from J, with 21 bases between. Germline CDR1 and CDR2: DFQATT and SNEGSKA (reference sequence). This CDR3 is CSASEWPASTSTDTQYF. The CDR3 DNA follows: TGCAGTGCTAGCGAATGGCCAGCGAGCACCTCCACAGATACGCAGTATTTT.

The sample holds many counts of this clonotype. J is TRBJ2-3 and V is TRBV7-9; D gene ambiguous. Deletions cut 2 bases from V and 3 bases from J, with 12 bases between. CDR3 length equals 15 residues. In germline, CDR1 is SEHNR, CDR2 FQNEAQ (reference sequence). The CDR3 DNA follows: TGTGCCAGCAGCTTACAGGCCCTTAAGACAGATACGCAGTATTTT. It is translated as CASSLQALKTDTQYF.

This clonotype was seen a few times. This chain joins TRBV29-1 and TRBJ2-5, with a tentative D call TRBD1 (5 bases). V lost 3 bases and J lost 2, with 10 bases in between. This CDR3 contains 13 residues. From germline, CDR1 is SQVTM and CDR2 ANQGSEA. CDR3 sequence: CSVEGQGQETQYF. The CDR3 DNA is TGCAGCGTTGAGGGCCAGGGTCAAGAGACCCAGTACTTC.

This clonotype appeared a few times. The rearrangement joins TRBV20-1 to TRBJ2-1, with D possibly being TRBD1 (6 bases). Trimming stripped 4 bases from V and 8 bases from J, with 12 bases between. The CDR3 covers 12 residues. The germline gives CDR1 DFQATT, CDR2 SNEGSKA (reference sequence). CDR3 sequence: CSATRTVDEQFF. The CDR3 nucleotides read TGCAGTGCTACTCGGACAGTTGATGAGCAGTTCTTC.

This clonotype was observed at least ten times. The rearrangement links TRBV3-2 to TRBJ2-2; the table names TRBD1, a call not compared with the DNA. TRBV3-2 is recorded as a pseudogene. The CDR3 has 19 amino acids. In DNA form, the CDR3 reads TGTGCCAGCAGCCAAGGTTCCCCCGGGACAGAAAAGAACACCGGGGAGCTGTTTTTT. As protein: CASSQGSPGTEKNTGELFF.

This clonotype was seen many times. The chain couples TRBV20-1 to TRBJ2-2; 7 bases align to TRBD2. This CDR3 contains 14 residues. The germline gives CDR1 DFQATT, CDR2 SNEGSKA (reference sequence). The trim removed 3 bases at V and 4 bases at J, leaving 5 bases unmatched. The CDR3 loop is CSARAPGGTGELFF. CDR3 nucleotides: TGCAGTGCTAGGGCCCCGGGGGGCACCGGGGAGCTGTTTTTT.

The rearrangement links TRBV20-1 to TRBJ2-3, with a weak D call TRBD2 (6 bases). Trimming stripped 6 bases from V and 1 base from J, with 11 bases between. The CDR3 totals 13 residues. The germline CDR1 and CDR2 sequences are DFQATT and SNEGSKA (reference sequence). CDR3: CSAEGSGTDTQYF. The CDR3 DNA reads TGCAGTGCGGAGGGGAGTGGCACAGATACGCAGTATTTT.

The sample holds many counts of this clonotype. The chain couples TRBV20-1 to TRBJ1-5; the D gene is possibly TRBD1 (6 bases). The CDR3 length is 13 residues. The germline V gene has CDR1 DFQATT and CDR2 SNEGSKA (reference sequence). V was trimmed by 5 bases and J by 7 bases, leaving 15 bases between them. The CDR3 bases are TGCAGTGCTTATACAGGGTCGGGCCAGCCCCAGCATTTT. As protein: CSAYTGSGQPQHF.

This clonotype was found a few times. The chain combines TRBV5-4 with TRBJ1-2; D unclear. This CDR3 has 13 amino acids. Germline V CDR1 and CDR2: SGHNT, YYREEE (reference sequence). V gave up 6 bases and J gave up 3 bases, with 12 bases separating them. CDR3 bases: TGTGCCAGCACTTGGTCGGGAGACTATGGCTACACCTTC. Amino acids: CASTWSGDYGYTF.